One T cell receptor beta chain is described in this entry. Time point indicated: persistent/refractory GD, antithyroid drugs over 5 years with positive TRAb. Preparation of the TCR library used RNA extracted from PBMCs. The data originate from a study of regulatory T cells in long-lasting Graves disease. Combining iRepertoire HTBI primers with Arm-PCR of CDR3 regions, the authors built TCR beta libraries. TCRdb redid the calling of the multiplex PCR reads with MiXCR, one entry per CDR3 protein. The sample records about 340,000 distinct CDR3 sequences, roughly 21% being singletons. In germline, CDR1 is LNHNV, CDR2 YYDKDF (reference sequence). The CDR3 runs to 15 residues. V lost 0 bases, J lost 0 bases, and 9 bases lay in between.

The source is a female donor with Graves disease. This chain links TRBV15 with TRBJ2-7; D gene uncertain. The source was peripheral blood mononuclear cells (PBMCs), collected when the disease was refractory, from a patient treated with antithyroid drugs. This chain's CDR3 is CATSRETTASYEQYF. CDR3 bases: TGTGCCACCAGCAGAGAAACCACTGCCTCCTACGAGCAGTACTTC.